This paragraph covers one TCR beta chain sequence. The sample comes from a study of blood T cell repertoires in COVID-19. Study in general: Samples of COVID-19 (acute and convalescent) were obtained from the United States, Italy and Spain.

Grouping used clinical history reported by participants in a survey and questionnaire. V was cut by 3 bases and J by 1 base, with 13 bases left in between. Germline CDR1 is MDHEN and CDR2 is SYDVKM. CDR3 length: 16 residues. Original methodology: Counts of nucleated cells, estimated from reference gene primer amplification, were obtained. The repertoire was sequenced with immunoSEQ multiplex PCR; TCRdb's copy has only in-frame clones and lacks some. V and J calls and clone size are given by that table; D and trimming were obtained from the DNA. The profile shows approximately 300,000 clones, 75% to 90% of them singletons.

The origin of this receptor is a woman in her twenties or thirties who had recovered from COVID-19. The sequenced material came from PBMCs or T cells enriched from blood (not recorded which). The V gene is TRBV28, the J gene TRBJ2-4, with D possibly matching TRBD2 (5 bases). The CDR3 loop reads CASSLSGTGAKNIQYF. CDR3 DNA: TGTGCCAGCAGTTTGAGCGGTACGGGGGCCAAAAACATTCAGTACTTC.